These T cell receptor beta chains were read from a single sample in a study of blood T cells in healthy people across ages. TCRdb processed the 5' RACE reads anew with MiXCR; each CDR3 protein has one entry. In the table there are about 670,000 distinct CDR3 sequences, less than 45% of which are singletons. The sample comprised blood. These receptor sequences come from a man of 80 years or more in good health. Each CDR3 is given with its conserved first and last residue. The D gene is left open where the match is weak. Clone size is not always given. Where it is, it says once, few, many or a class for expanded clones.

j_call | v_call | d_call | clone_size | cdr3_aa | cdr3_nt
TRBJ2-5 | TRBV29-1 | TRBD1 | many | CSVKGQGGETQYF | TGCAGCGTTAAGGGACAGGGGGGTGAGACCCAGTACTTC
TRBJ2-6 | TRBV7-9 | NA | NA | CASSLLMGRGHAGANVLTF | TGTGCCAGCAGCTTATTAATGGGCAGGGGCCACGCTGGGGCCAACGTCCTGACTTTC
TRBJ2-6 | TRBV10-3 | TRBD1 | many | CAIRTGQPTGANVLTF | TGTGCCATCAGGACGGGACAGCCAACTGGGGCCAACGTCCTGACTTTC
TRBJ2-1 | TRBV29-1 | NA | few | CSVDGLYNEQFF | TGCAGCGTTGACGGCCTTTACAATGAGCAGTTCTTC
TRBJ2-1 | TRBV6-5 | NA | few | CASSELTRYNEQFF | TGTGCCAGCAGTGAACTTACTCGATACAATGAGCAGTTCTTC
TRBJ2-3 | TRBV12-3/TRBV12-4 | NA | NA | CASSPLGATSARITQYF | TGTGCCAGCAGTCCATTGGGGGCCACCTCAGCTAGGATAACGCAGTATTTT
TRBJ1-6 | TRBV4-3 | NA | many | CASSQAGLGSPLHF | TGCGCCAGCAGCCAAGCCGGACTGGGCTCACCCCTCCACTTT
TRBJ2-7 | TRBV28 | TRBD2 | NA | CASSSSGTSGRAAEQYF | TGTGCCAGCAGTTCTTCCGGGACTAGCGGGAGGGCCGCCGAGCAGTACTTC
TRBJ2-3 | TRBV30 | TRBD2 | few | CAWSSSGGVVDTQYF | TGTGCCTGGAGTAGTAGCGGGGGAGTAGTAGATACGCAGTATTTT
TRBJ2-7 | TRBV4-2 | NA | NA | CASSQEGSRAAENEQYF | TGTGCCAGCAGCCAAGAGGGTTCGAGAGCGGCTGAAAATGAGCAGTACTTC
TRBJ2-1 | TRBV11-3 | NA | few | CASSFQGPRPYNEQFF | TGTGCCAGCAGCTTTCAGGGGCCCCGACCTTACAATGAGCAGTTCTTC
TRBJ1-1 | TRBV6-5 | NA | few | CASRPPTGVSTEAFF | TGTGCCAGCAGGCCTCCAACAGGAGTCAGCACTGAAGCTTTCTTT
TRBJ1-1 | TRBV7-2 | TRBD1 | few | CASRTGSAEAFF | TGTGCCAGCAGGACAGGGAGTGCTGAAGCTTTCTTT
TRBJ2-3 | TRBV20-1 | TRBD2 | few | CSARSGLAGASDTQYF | TGCAGTGCTAGATCGGGACTAGCGGGAGCGTCAGATACGCAGTATTTT
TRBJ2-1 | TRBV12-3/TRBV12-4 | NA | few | CASSVIQINEQFF | TGTGCCAGCAGTGTAATTCAGATCAATGAGCAGTTCTTC
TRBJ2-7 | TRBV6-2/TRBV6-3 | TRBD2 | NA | CASSVPGLAVYEQYF | TGTGCCAGCAGTGTTCCGGGACTAGCGGTCTACGAGCAGTACTTC
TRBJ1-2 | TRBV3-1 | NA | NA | CASSQGTSYGYTF | TGTGCCAGCAGCCAGGGGACAAGCTATGGCTACACCTTC
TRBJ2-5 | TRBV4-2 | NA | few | CASSQDGGGTQYF | TGTGCCAGCAGCCAAGATGGTGGGGGAACCCAGTACTTC
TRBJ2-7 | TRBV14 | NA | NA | CARRTAIYPLTYEQYF | TGTGCCAGGAGGACAGCTATCTATCCCCTTACCTACGAGCAGTACTTC
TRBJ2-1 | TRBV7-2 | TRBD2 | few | CASSLSTSGGAYNEQFF | TGTGCCAGCAGCCTCTCGACCAGCGGGGGGGCCTACAATGAGCAGTTCTTC
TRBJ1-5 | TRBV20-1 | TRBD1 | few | CSAVGQAQAQHF | TGCAGTGCCGTAGGACAGGCCCAGGCCCAGCATTTT
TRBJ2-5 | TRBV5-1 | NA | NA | CASHRGGVQETQYF | TGCGCCAGCCACCGTGGCGGGGTTCAAGAGACCCAGTACTTC
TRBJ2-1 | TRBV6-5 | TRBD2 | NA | CASSQGLALYNEQFF | TGTGCCAGCAGTCAGGGACTAGCCCTATACAATGAGCAGTTCTTC
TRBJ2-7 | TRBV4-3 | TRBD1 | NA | CASSQDGRTGIKNEQYF | TGCGCCAGCAGCCAAGACGGTAGGACAGGGATAAAAAACGAGCAGTACTTC
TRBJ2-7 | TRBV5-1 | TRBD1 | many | CASSLAGTRGGQGMSEQYF | TGCGCCAGCAGCTTGGCCGGTACGCGTGGGGGACAGGGGATGTCCGAGCAGTACTTC
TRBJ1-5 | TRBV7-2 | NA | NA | CASSPGRGQPQHF | TGTGCCAGCAGCCCAGGGCGTGGACAGCCCCAGCATTTT
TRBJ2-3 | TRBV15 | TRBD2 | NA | CATSRGAGESTDTQYF | TGTGCCACCAGCAGGGGAGCGGGGGAGAGCACAGATACGCAGTATTTT
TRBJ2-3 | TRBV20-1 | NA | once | CSARVVEGGTQYF | TGCAGTGCTAGAGTAGTGGAAGGGGGGACGCAGTATTTT
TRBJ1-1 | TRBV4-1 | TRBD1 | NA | CASSEDRGRLISTEAFF | TGCGCCAGCAGCGAGGACAGGGGGCGTCTTATTTCCACTGAAGCTTTCTTT
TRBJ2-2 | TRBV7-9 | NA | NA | CASSFHRENGELFF | TGTGCCAGCAGCTTCCACAGGGAAAACGGGGAGCTGTTTTTT
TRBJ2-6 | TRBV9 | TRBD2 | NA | CASSALPRTSLSGANVLTF | TGTGCCAGCAGCGCGCTACCCAGGACTAGCCTCTCTGGGGCCAACGTCCTGACTTTC
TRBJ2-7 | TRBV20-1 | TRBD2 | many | CSARERGGTYEQYF | TGCAGTGCTAGAGAGCGGGGGGGAACCTACGAGCAGTACTTC
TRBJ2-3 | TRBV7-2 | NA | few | CASSQRRPDTQYF | TGTGCCAGCAGCCAGAGGAGGCCAGATACGCAGTATTTT
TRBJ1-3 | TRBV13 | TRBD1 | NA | CAGSSGQGQNTIYF | TGTGCCGGCAGCTCCGGACAGGGGCAGAACACCATATATTTT
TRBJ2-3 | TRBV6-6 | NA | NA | CASSLLIQADTQYF | TGTGCCAGCAGCCTTCTCATACAGGCAGATACGCAGTATTTT
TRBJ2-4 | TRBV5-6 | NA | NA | CASSLGGVLGKNIQYF | TGTGCCAGCAGCTTGGGTGGGGTCCTAGGCAAAAACATTCAGTACTTC
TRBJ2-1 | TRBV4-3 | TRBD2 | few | CASSQDPTSGRVNEQFF | TGCGCCAGCAGCCAAGACCCTACTAGCGGGAGGGTGAATGAGCAGTTCTTC
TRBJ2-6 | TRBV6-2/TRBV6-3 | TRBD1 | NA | CASRQGANSGANVLTF | TGTGCCAGCAGGCAGGGGGCTAACTCTGGGGCCAACGTCCTGACTTTC
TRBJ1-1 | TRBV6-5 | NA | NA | CASSDGEGTEAFF | TGTGCCAGCAGTGACGGGGAGGGCACTGAAGCTTTCTTT
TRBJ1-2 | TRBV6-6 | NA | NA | CASSLTGTLPRNGYTF | TGTGCCAGCAGTCTAACAGGGACCCTGCCCCGGAATGGCTACACCTTC
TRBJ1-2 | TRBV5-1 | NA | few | CASSLGENGYTF | TGCGCCAGCAGCTTGGGAGAGAATGGCTACACCTTC
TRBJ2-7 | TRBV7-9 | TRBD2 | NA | CASSSGLAEYEQYF | TGTGCCAGCAGCTCGGGACTAGCGGAATACGAGCAGTACTTC
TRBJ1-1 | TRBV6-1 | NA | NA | CASRSDLWTEAFF | TGTGCCAGCAGGTCGGACTTGTGGACTGAAGCTTTCTTT
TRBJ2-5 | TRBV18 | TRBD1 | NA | CASSVTGTGGAETQYF | TGTGCCAGCTCAGTAACCGGGACAGGGGGCGCGGAGACCCAGTACTTC
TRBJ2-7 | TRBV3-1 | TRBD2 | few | CASSLWTSGYYEQYF | TGTGCCAGCAGCCTTTGGACTAGCGGATACTACGAGCAGTACTTC
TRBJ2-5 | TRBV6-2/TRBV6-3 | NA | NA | CASSFPQGSGETQYF | TGTGCCAGCAGTTTCCCACAGGGTTCAGGAGAGACCCAGTACTTC
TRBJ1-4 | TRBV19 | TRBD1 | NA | CASSRTTGDIEKLFF | TGTGCCAGTAGCAGAACAACAGGGGATATTGAAAAACTGTTTTTT
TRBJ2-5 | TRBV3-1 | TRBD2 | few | CASSQDLSGRPQETQYF | TGTGCCAGCAGCCAAGACCTAAGCGGGAGGCCTCAAGAGACCCAGTACTTC
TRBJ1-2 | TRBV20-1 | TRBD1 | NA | CSLYRGQDGYTF | TGCAGTCTATACAGGGGGCAGGATGGCTACACCTTC
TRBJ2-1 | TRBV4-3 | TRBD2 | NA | CASSQDYQGAGGPGDEQFF | TGCGCCAGCAGCCAAGATTATCAGGGAGCGGGGGGCCCCGGTGATGAGCAGTTCTTC
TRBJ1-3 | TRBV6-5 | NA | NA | CASSYTDRTGGNTIYF | TGTGCCAGCAGTTACACAGACAGGACTGGGGGAAACACCATATATTTT